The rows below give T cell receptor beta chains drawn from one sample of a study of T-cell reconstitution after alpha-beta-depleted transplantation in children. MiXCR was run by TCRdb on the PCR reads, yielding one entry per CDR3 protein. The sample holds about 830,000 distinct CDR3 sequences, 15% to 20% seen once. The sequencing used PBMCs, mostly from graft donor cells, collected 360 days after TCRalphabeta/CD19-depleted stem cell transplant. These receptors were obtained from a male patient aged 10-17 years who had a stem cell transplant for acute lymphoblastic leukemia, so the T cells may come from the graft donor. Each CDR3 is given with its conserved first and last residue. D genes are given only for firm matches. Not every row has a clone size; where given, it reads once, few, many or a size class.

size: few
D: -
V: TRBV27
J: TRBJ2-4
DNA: TGTGCCAGCAGTTTTCGCGTCAGGGCGGACAAAAACATTCAGTACTTC
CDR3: CASSFRVRADKNIQYF

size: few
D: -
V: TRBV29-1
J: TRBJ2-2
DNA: TGCAGCGTTGAAGGAGCGGAAAGACGTAACACCGGGGAGCTGTTTTTT
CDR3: CSVEGAERRNTGELFF

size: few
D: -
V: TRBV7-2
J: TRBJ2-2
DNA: TGTGCCAGCAGCTTCGCTGAAGGGGAAAGGGCGGACACCGGGGAGCTGTTTTTT
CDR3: CASSFAEGERADTGELFF

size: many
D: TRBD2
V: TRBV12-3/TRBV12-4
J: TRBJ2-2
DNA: TGTGCCAGCAGTTTCATGGCTTACGGGAGGAGGTCCGGGGAGCTGTTTTTT
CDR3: CASSFMAYGRRSGELFF

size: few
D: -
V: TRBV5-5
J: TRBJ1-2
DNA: TGTGCCAGCAGCTTGTTTTCCGCAGTCTTCAACGCAGATAGTGGCTACACCTTC
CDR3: CASSLFSAVFNADSGYTF

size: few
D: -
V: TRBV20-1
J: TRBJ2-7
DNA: TGCAGTGCTAGAGACCCCGACACCAAAGTCTCTTACGAGCAGTACTTC
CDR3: CSARDPDTKVSYEQYF

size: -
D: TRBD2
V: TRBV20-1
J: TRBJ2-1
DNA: TGCAGTGCTAGCCGGGAACTAGCGGGAGGCTCCTACAATGAGCAGTTCTTC
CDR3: CSASRELAGGSYNEQFF

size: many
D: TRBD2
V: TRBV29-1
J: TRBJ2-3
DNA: TGCAGCGTTAGGACCAGAGGCAGCCAGTCTAGCGGGAGACGTGAGGATACGCAGTATTTT
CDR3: CSVRTRGSQSSGRREDTQYF

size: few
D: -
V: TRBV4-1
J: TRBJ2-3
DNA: TGCGCCAGCAGCCCCAGTCTGGCGGGATTTTTAGATACGCAGTATTTT
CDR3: CASSPSLAGFLDTQYF

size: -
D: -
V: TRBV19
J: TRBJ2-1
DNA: TGTGCCAGTAGTATGCAACCACCCCTATATTGGTCCAATGAGCAGTTCTTC
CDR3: CASSMQPPLYWSNEQFF

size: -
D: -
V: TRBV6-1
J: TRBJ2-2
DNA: TGTGCCGTCGGGGGCGGGGGTCAGGGGGAGCTGTTTTTT
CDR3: CAVGGGGQGELFF

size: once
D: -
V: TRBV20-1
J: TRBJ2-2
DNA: TGCAGTGCCACCGACCTCTTTTACACCGGGGAGCTGTTTTTT
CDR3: CSATDLFYTGELFF

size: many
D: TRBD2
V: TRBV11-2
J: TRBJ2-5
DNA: TGTGCCAGCAGCTCCCGACTAGCGGGAGGGGGAGAGACCCAGTACTTC
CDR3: CASSSRLAGGGETQYF

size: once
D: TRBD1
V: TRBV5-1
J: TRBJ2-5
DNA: TGCGCCAGCAGCTTGGTCGGAGCAGGGGGCCAAGAGACCCAGTACTTC
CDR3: CASSLVGAGGQETQYF

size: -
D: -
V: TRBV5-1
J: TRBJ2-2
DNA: TGCGCCAGCAGCTTGATTTGGGGCACCGGGGAGCTGTTTTTT
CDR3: CASSLIWGTGELFF

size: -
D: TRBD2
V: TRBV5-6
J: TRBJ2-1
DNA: TGTGCCAGCACCCTAGCGGGAGACTACAATGAGCAGTTCTTC
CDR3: CASTLAGDYNEQFF

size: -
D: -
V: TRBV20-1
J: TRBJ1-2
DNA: TGCAGTGCTCTACAGGCTAACTATGGCTACACCTTC
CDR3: CSALQANYGYTF

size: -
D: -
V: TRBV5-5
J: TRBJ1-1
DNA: TGTGCCAGCAGCAAACCTAAGTTGACAGGCAGGGACACTGAAGCTTTCTTT
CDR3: CASSKPKLTGRDTEAFF

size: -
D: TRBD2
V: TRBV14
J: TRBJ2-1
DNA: TGTGCCAGCACCACCGGGACTAGCTCCTACAATGAGCAGTTCTTC
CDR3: CASTTGTSSYNEQFF

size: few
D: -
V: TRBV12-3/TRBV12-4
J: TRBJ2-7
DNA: TGTGCCAGCAGTTTTTCAGGTCCCGGGGCCCCCTACGAGCAGTACTTC
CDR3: CASSFSGPGAPYEQYF

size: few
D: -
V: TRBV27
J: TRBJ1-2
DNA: TGTGCCAGCACCCCGAGTGGGCCATGGTCCAACTATGGCTACACCTTC
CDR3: CASTPSGPWSNYGYTF

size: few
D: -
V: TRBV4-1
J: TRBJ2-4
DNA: TGCGCCAGCAGCCAATTGTGGGTTCGCAAAAACATTCAGTACTTC
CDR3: CASSQLWVRKNIQYF

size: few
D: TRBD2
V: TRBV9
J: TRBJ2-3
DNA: TGTGCCAGCAGCGTAGGGGCTAGCGGGAGGGCAGATACGCAGTATTTT
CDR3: CASSVGASGRADTQYF

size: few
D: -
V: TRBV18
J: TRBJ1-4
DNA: TGTGCCAGCTCCAAGGACAGCTATGAAAAACTGTTTTTT
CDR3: CASSKDSYEKLFF

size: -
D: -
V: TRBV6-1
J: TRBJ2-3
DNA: TGTGCCAGCAGCCACCTAGGCGACCGAACAGATACGCAGTATTTT
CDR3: CASSHLGDRTDTQYF

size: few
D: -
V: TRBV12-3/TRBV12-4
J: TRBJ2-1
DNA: TGTGCCAGCAGTGAACAGGGTTATGAGCAGTTCTTC
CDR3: CASSEQGYEQFF

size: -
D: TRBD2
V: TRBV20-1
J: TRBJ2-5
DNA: TGCAGTGGTAGCGGGAGTAGAGCGGAGACCCAGTACTTC
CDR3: CSGSGSRAETQYF

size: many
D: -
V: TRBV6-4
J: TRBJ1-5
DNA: TGTGCCAGCAGTGACTGTGTCCGGCTGAATCAGCCCCAGCATTTT
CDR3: CASSDCVRLNQPQHF

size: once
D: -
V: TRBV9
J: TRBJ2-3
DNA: TGTGCCAGCAGCGTAATCACAGATACGCAGTATTTT
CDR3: CASSVITDTQYF

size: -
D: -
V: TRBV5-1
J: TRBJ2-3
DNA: TGCGCCAGCAGCCTATTCAGCGGTCCTAGCACAGATACGCAGTATTTT
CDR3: CASSLFSGPSTDTQYF

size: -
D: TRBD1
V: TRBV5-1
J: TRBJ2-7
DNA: TGCGCCAGCAGCCCACAGGGGGTCGTCCTAGGAACTACCTACGAGCAGTACTTC
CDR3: CASSPQGVVLGTTYEQYF

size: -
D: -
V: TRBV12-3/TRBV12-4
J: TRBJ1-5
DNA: TGTGCCAGCACCGGGGGGGGACACCGCAATCAGCCCCAGCATTTT
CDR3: CASTGGGHRNQPQHF

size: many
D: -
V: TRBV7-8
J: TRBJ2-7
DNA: TGTGCCAGCAGCTTAGCCCGGACTACCCTAGAGCAGTACTTC
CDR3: CASSLARTTLEQYF

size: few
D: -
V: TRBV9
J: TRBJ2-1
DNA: TGTGCCAGCAGCGTTCGTGAAGGCTCCTACAATGAGCAGTTCTTC
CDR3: CASSVREGSYNEQFF

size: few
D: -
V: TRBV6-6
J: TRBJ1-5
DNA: TGTGCCAGCCTCCACGGGGGGAATCAGCCCCAGCATTTT
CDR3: CASLHGGNQPQHF

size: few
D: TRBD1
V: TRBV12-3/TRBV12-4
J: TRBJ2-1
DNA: TGTGCCAGCAGTATATACCGGGACAGCTCCTACAATGAGCAGTTCTTC
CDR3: CASSIYRDSSYNEQFF

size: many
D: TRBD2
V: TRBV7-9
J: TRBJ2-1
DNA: TGTGCCAGCAGCCAGACTAGCGGGAGGGACAATGAGCAGTTCTTC
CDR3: CASSQTSGRDNEQFF

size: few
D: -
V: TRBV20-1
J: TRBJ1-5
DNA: TGCAGTGCTAGAGATCATGGGGGTTATCAGCCCCAGCATTTT
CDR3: CSARDHGGYQPQHF

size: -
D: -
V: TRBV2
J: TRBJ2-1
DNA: TGTGCCAGCAGTGAAGCCTCCTGGTATGAGCAGTTCTTC
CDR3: CASSEASWYEQFF

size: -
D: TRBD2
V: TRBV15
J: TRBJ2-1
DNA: TGTGCCACCAGCAGAGATCAAACTAGCGGGAGCTACAATGAGCAGTTCTTC
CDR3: CATSRDQTSGSYNEQFF

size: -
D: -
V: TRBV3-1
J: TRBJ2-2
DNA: TGTGCCAGCAGCCAGCCCGGAACGAACACCGGGGAGCTGTTTTTT
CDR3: CASSQPGTNTGELFF

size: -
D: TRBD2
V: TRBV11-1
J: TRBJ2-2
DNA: TGTGCCAGCAGGCTGTTGAAGGGACTAGCGGGTAACACCGGGGAGCTGTTTTTT
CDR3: CASRLLKGLAGNTGELFF